This T cell receptor (beta chain) was recorded in a study of Ad26.COV2.S vaccination and SARS-CoV-2 variants. The protocol was immunoSEQ multiplex PCR, while the TCRdb copy is restricted to in-frame clones and leaves out a portion. The profile shows about 350,000 clones, 70% to 90% of them singletons. The J segment lost 3 bases and the V segment lost 6 bases, leaving 14 bases of the junction unmatched. The CDR3 extends over 17 amino acids. CDR1 and CDR2 from the germline V gene are MDHEN and SYDVKM. Treatment indicated: around 19 received Ad26.COV2.S at low or high dose, single or two shots; 5 received placebo; per-sample allocation not given. After the first vaccine or placebo injection, samples were drawn on day 63.

Specimen: peripheral blood, collected in a trial of Ad26.COV2.S vaccine versus placebo. The chain combines TRBV28 with TRBJ1-5, with 7 bases that match TRBD1. The receptor comes from a person between 18 and 60 years old who received the Ad26.COV2.S COVID-19 vaccine or a placebo. CDR3 bases: TGTGCCAGCAGCCTATTGACACAGGGGCCCCCCAATCAGCCCCAGCATTTT. It yields the protein CASSLLTQGPPNQPQHF.